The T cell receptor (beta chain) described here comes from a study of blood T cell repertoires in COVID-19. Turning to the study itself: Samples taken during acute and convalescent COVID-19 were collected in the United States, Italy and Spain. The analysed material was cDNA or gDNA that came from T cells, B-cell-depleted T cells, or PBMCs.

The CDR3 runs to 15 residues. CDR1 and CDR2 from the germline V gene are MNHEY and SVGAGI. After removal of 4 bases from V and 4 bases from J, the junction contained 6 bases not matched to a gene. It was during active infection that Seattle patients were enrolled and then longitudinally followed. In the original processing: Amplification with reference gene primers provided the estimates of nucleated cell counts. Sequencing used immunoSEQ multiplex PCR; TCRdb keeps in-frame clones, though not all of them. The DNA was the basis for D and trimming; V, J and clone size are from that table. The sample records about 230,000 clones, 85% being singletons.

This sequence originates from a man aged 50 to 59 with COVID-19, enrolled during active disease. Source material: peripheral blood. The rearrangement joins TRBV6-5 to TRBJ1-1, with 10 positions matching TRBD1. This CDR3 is CASSFGGQGSTEAFF. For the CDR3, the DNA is TGTGCCAGCAGTTTTGGGGGACAGGGGAGCACTGAAGCTTTCTTT.